The 26 T cell receptor beta chains below come from one sample, sequenced in a study of CD8 T cells in ankylosing spondylitis. Study-level results: A motif of several highly homologous TCR beta variants was seen as apparently characteristic of ankylosing spondylitis blood.

One entry per CDR3 protein, called by TCRdb with MiXCR from the 5' RACE reads. Among fewer than 400,000 distinct CDR3 sequences listed, about 20% were seen once. These receptors have no identified antigens. Sample: blood, either unsorted or a sorted T cell fraction (not recorded which). These receptors originate from a male donor with ankylosing spondylitis.

The rearrangement links TRBV6-2 or TRBV6-3 to TRBJ2-2, with TRBD2 as a possible D gene (6 bases). The V and J ends lost 2 bases and 1 base respectively, with 11 bases between them. The CDR3 extends over 16 amino acids. Germline loops: CDR1 MNHEY, CDR2 SVGEGT. As DNA, the CDR3 is TGTGCCAGCAGTTACCGGCTCGGGAGGAACACCGGGGAGCTGTTTTTT. It is translated as CASSYRLGRNTGELFF.

This clonotype was picked up a small number of times. The chain joins TRBV7-8 to TRBJ1-2; a weak D match, TRBD1 (6 bases). V was clipped by 4 bases and J by 8 bases, with 17 bases between them. The CDR3 covers 14 residues. CDR1 is SGHVS and CDR2 is FQNEAQ in the germline V gene. DNA for the CDR3: TGTGCCAGCAGCTCTACGTACAGGGCGGGCGGCTACACCTTC. Encoded protein: CASSSTYRAGGYTF.

This clonotype was counted only a few times. V is TRBV4-3 and J is TRBJ2-2, with D perhaps matching TRBD1 (6 bases). The V and J ends lost 1 base and 1 base respectively, with 10 bases between them. From germline, CDR1 is LGHNA and CDR2 YSLEER. The CDR3 runs 16 residues. The chain's CDR3 is CASSQGTGQNTGELFF. CDR3 bases: TGCGCCAGCAGCCAAGGCACGGGACAGAACACCGGGGAGCTGTTTTTT.

The chain couples TRBV20-1 to TRBJ2-1; no clear D gene. Trimming took off 0 bases at V and 11 bases at J, with 8 bases between the two ends. This CDR3 comprises 11 residues. Germline V gene data show CDR1 as DFQATT and CDR2 as SNEGSKA (reference sequence). The chain's CDR3 is CSARDHYQQFF. DNA for the CDR3: TGCAGTGCTAGAGACCACTACCAGCAGTTCTTC.

This clonotype appeared a few times. CDR3 DNA sequence: TGTGCCAGCAGCCCCTGGGGCAGTCCCTCGGGAGAAGCTTTCTTT. It translates to CASSPWGSPSGEAFF. The rearrangement joins TRBV7-3 to TRBJ1-1; maybe TRBD1 (5 bases). V dropped 5 bases and J dropped 8 bases, with 21 bases sitting between them. Germline V gene data show CDR1 as SGHTA and CDR2 as FQGTGA. The CDR3 has 15 amino acids.

This clonotype was counted between two and nine times. The genes are TRBV6-5 and TRBJ2-7, with TRBD1 matching 7 bases. J gave up 7 bases and V 6 bases, and 6 bases lay outside the gene matches. Germline V gene sequence: CDR1 MNHEY, CDR2 SVGAGI. The CDR3 has 12 amino acids. In DNA, the CDR3 is TGTGCCAGCAGAGGACAGGCAGGGGAGCAGTACTTC. Translation gives CASRGQAGEQYF.

This clonotype came up a few times. The chain recombines TRBV5-1 with TRBJ1-2, with TRBD1 identical over 7 bases. With 1 base clipped from V and 0 bases from J, the junction kept 3 bases outside the gene matches. The CDR3 sequence is 15 residues long. Germline V gives CDR1 SGHRS, CDR2 YFSETQ. The CDR3 sequence is CASSLSQGANYGYTF. The CDR3 coding sequence is TGCGCCAGCAGCTTGAGCCAGGGGGCTAACTATGGCTACACCTTC.

This clonotype was picked up a small number of times. The V gene is TRBV12-3 or TRBV12-4, the J gene TRBJ1-1; TRBD1 is a possible D gene (5 bases). The CDR3 contains 15 residues. Trimming removed 5 bases from V and 8 bases from J, with 21 bases in between. CDR3 bases: TGTGCCAGCAGTCGGGACGGCAAGTACACAGACGAAGCTTTCTTT. As protein: CASSRDGKYTDEAFF.

The chain is built from TRBV19 and TRBJ1-1, with 12 bases identical to TRBD1. V shed 5 bases, J shed 4 bases, and the junction held 11 bases outside the gene matches. The CDR3 consists of 17 residues. Germline assignment: CDR1 LNHDA and CDR2 SQIVND (reference sequence). The CDR3: CASSDEGQGARGTEAFF. In nucleotides, the CDR3 is TGTGCCAGTAGTGATGAGGGACAGGGGGCGCGAGGCACTGAAGCTTTCTTT.

A few counts support this clonotype. This sequence joins TRBV12-3 or TRBV12-4 and TRBJ1-2; D uncertain. The V end was cut by 9 bases, the J end by 5 bases, with 19 bases between. This CDR3 contains 14 residues. The CDR3 loop is CASITWAGGYGYTF. CDR3 DNA sequence: TGTGCCAGTATCACTTGGGCAGGTGGTTATGGCTACACCTTC.

This clonotype appeared a few times. The chain links TRBV12-3 or TRBV12-4 to TRBJ1-1; D is unresolved. V lost 3 bases and J lost 11, with 7 bases in between. The CDR3 runs to 10 residues. CDR3 sequence (DNA): TGTGCCAGCAGTTTTCACAACGCTTTCTTT. Protein: CASSFHNAFF.

The chain carries TRBV12-3 or TRBV12-4 and TRBJ2-7; 11 nucleotides agree with TRBD2. Germline trimming cut 6 bases from V and 0 bases from J; bases unmatched to any gene: 4. CDR3 length: 15 amino acids. The DNA for the CDR3 is TGTGCCAGCAGCGGGACTAGCGGTTTCTCCTACGAGCAGTACTTC. Translating gives CASSGTSGFSYEQYF.

This clonotype was recorded a few times. V gene TRBV20-1 combines with J gene TRBJ2-5; 12 nucleotides align to TRBD2. With 1 base clipped from V and 5 bases from J, the junction kept 11 bases outside the gene matches. CDR1 is DFQATT, CDR2 SNEGSKA, per germline (reference sequence). This CDR3 contains 17 residues. In DNA, the CDR3 is TGCAGTGCTAGAGTTCCTAGCGGGAGGGCCTGGGAGGAGACCCAGTACTTC. The encoded protein is CSARVPSGRAWEETQYF.

The V gene is TRBV28, the J gene TRBJ2-7, with TRBD2 matching over 13 bases. The CDR3 loop spans 17 amino acids. V lost 8 bases to trimming and J lost 3 bases; unmatched junction nucleotides: 13. From germline, CDR1 is MDHEN and CDR2 SYDVKM. CDR3 amino acids: CASETSGRTKPIYEQYF. CDR3 bases: TGTGCCAGCGAGACTAGCGGGAGGACAAAACCAATCTACGAGCAGTACTTC.

The chain has TRBV6-1 and TRBJ1-1; D might be TRBD1 (5 bases). CDR1 is MNHNS, CDR2 SASEGT, per germline. The ends were cut back, 3 bases at V and 3 bases at J, with 14 bases in the middle. The CDR3 covers 15 residues. This CDR3 reads CASSEVWGRDTEAFF. DNA of the CDR3: TGTGCCAGCAGTGAGGTCTGGGGCAGGGACACTGAAGCTTTCTTT.

The chain joins TRBV11-2 to TRBJ2-1, with a weak D call TRBD2 (6 bases). The V gene's germline CDR1 is SGHAT and CDR2 FQNNGV. Trimming shortened V by 1 base and J by 0 bases, and 16 bases separated the two germline ends. There are 18 residues in the CDR3. The CDR3 here is CASSLVGRGWSSYNEQFF. The CDR3 nucleotides read TGTGCCAGCAGCTTAGTGGGGCGGGGTTGGAGCTCCTACAATGAGCAGTTCTTC.

The chain recombines TRBV7-3 with TRBJ2-1, with 11 positions matching TRBD2. V was clipped by 5 bases and J by 6 bases; unmatched bases: 6. Germline CDR1 reads SGHTA; CDR2 reads FQGTGA. The CDR3 has 15 amino acids. CDR3 in amino acids: CASSPIAGGPNEQFF. CDR3 DNA: TGTGCCAGCAGCCCAATAGCGGGAGGGCCCAATGAGCAGTTCTTC.

This chain uses TRBV6-5 with TRBJ1-4, with D unclear. Trimming stripped 2 bases from V and 2 bases from J, with 6 bases between. Per the germline V gene, CDR1 is MNHEY and CDR2 is SVGAGI. The CDR3 has 14 amino acids. The CDR3 bases are TGTGCCAGCAGTTACGATCAGACTAATGAAAAACTGTTTTTT. This encodes CASSYDQTNEKLFF.

This clonotype was detected only a few times. The CDR3 spells CASRARGRYEQYF. In DNA form, the CDR3 reads TGTGCCAGCAGAGCCAGGGGCAGGTACGAGCAGTACTTC. V usage is TRBV6-1 and J usage is TRBJ2-7, with TRBD1 as a possible D gene (6 bases). The V end was cut by 6 bases, the J end by 4 bases, with 13 bases between. Germline-derived CDR1 and CDR2 are MNHNS and SASEGT. The CDR3 is 13 residues long.

CDR3 nucleotides: TGTGCCAGCAGCCCGGACACTCCGAACTCGAACACTGAAGCTTTCTTT. Translating it yields CASSPDTPNSNTEAFF. This sequence joins TRBV9 and TRBJ1-1; possibly TRBD1 for D (5 bases). CDR1 and CDR2 (germline): SGDLS, YYNGEE. CDR3 size: 16 residues. Deletions cut 4 bases from V and 1 base from J, with 17 bases between.

In this sample, this clonotype turned up a few times. The chain carries TRBV3-1 and TRBJ1-1; the D is unclear. Per the germline V gene, CDR1 is LGHDT and CDR2 is YNNKEL (reference sequence). The CDR3 length is 15 residues. Deletions cut 3 bases from V and 1 base from J, with 12 bases between. The CDR3 bases are TGTGCCAGCAGCCACCACGGGAGGCAGAACACTGAAGCTTTCTTT. Amino acids: CASSHHGRQNTEAFF.

A single count supports this clonotype. V gene TRBV2 combines with J gene TRBJ2-1; TRBD2 aligns across 11 bases. CDR3 length: 15 residues. V was pared by 9 bases and J by 4 bases, with 8 bases of the junction left unmatched. The germline CDR1 and CDR2 sequences are SNHLY and FYNNEI. CDR3 protein: CARRSLAGGYNEQFF. The CDR3 coding sequence is TGTGCCAGACGATCTCTAGCGGGAGGATACAATGAGCAGTTCTTC.

This clonotype occurred a few times. V is TRBV12-5 and J is TRBJ2-2, with D possibly TRBD2 on 6 matching bases. This CDR3 has 20 amino acids. Germline V gene lookup returns CDR1 LGHNT and CDR2 FRNRAP. The V gene lost 0 bases and the J gene lost 3 bases, with 23 bases spanning the gap. The DNA for the CDR3 is TGTGCTAGTGGTTTGGTACTTTTCCCCGAAAGCGGGTCATACACCGGGGAGCTGTTTTTT. Its protein product is CASGLVLFPESGSYTGELFF.

This chain joins TRBV6-5 and TRBJ1-3; no clear D gene. The CDR3 contains 17 residues. The V gene lost 0 bases and the J gene lost 4 bases, with 16 bases spanning the gap. Germline loops: CDR1 MNHEY, CDR2 SVGAGI. This CDR3 is CASSYSKGLNRGNTIYF. CDR3 in DNA: TGTGCCAGCAGTTACTCGAAAGGGTTAAATCGAGGAAACACCATATATTTT.

A few counts support this clonotype. The V and J genes are TRBV2 and TRBJ1-2; 8 bases map to TRBD1. Germline V gene lookup returns CDR1 SNHLY and CDR2 FYNNEI. This CDR3 has 15 amino acids. With V trimmed by 5 bases and J by 0 bases, 5 bases remained unmatched. The CDR3 reads CASSFDRGPNYGYTF. The CDR3 nucleotides read TGTGCCAGCAGTTTTGACAGGGGACCTAACTATGGCTACACCTTC.

CDR3 DNA: TGTGCCAGCAGCCCAAGGCTGGCGGGAGTGGAGACCGAGCAGTACTTC. It encodes CASSPRLAGVETEQYF. This chain uses TRBV7-9 with TRBJ2-7, with 7 bases that match TRBD2. Germline V gives CDR1 SEHNR, CDR2 FQNEAQ (reference sequence). V was clipped by 5 bases and J by 6 bases; unmatched bases: 16. The CDR3 runs to 16 residues.